A selection of T cell receptor beta chains follows, all from one sample in a study of T cells after yellow fever vaccination. TCRdb re-called the 5' RACE reads with MiXCR, one entry per CDR3 protein. This sample yields about 230,000 distinct CDR3 sequences, of which more than 6.5% are seen a single time; 0.85% to 1.2% belongs to the top ten. The sequenced sample was CD4+ T cells sorted from PBMCs, obtained on the day of the yellow fever booster vaccination. These receptors were taken from a man in his thirties or forties who received the YFV17D yellow fever vaccine. Both conserved end residues are part of each CDR3. The order of the fields is J gene, clone size, V gene, D gene, CDR3 protein, CDR3 DNA. D genes are given only for firm matches. The size entry is marked missing in some rows and otherwise reads once, few, many or a size class.

TRBJ2-3,many,TRBV5-1,TRBD2,CASSWGLAGDVGTDTQYF,TGCGCCAGCAGCTGGGGACTAGCGGGAGACGTAGGGACAGATACGCAGTATTTT
TRBJ2-7,few,TRBV15,-,CATSIATFSYEQYF,TGTGCCACCAGCATTGCTACCTTCTCCTACGAGCAGTACTTC
TRBJ2-1,many,TRBV14,-,CASSPRGASYNEQFF,TGTGCCAGCAGCCCCAGGGGGGCCTCCTACAATGAGCAGTTCTTC
TRBJ2-7,many,TRBV5-6,TRBD1,CASSLPGGSYEQYF,TGTGCCAGCAGCTTACCAGGGGGCAGCTACGAGCAGTACTTC
TRBJ2-1,few,TRBV20-1,TRBD2,CSAGEPGTSGRGEQFF,TGCAGTGCTGGGGAACCTGGGACTAGCGGGAGAGGTGAGCAGTTCTTC
TRBJ2-7,many,TRBV5-1,TRBD1,CASSPRTTGGYEQYF,TGCGCCAGCAGCCCTAGAACGACAGGGGGCTACGAGCAGTACTTC
TRBJ2-1,-,TRBV18,TRBD1,CASSLMTGTEYNEQFF,TGTGCCAGCTCACTGATGACCGGGACAGAATACAATGAGCAGTTCTTC
TRBJ2-1,-,TRBV27,-,CASSLNGLPSSYNEQFF,TGTGCCAGCAGTTTAAACGGGCTTCCGAGCTCCTACAATGAGCAGTTCTTC
TRBJ2-3,-,TRBV5-4,TRBD1,CASGRGQGADTQYF,TGTGCCAGCGGTCGGGGACAGGGTGCAGATACGCAGTATTTT
TRBJ1-1,-,TRBV7-6,-,CASSLAVTAEAFF,TGTGCCAGCAGCTTAGCGGTGACAGCTGAAGCTTTCTTT
TRBJ1-4,many,TRBV12-3/TRBV12-4,-,CASSFVGRDEKLFF,TGTGCCAGCAGTTTTGTAGGGAGGGATGAAAAACTGTTTTTT
TRBJ2-3,-,TRBV20-1,TRBD2,CSAPGTSGRPGGTDTQYF,TGCAGTGCCCCCGGGACTAGCGGGAGACCTGGGGGCACAGATACGCAGTATTTT
TRBJ2-7,many,TRBV28,TRBD1,CASRETPGQLTYEQYF,TGTGCCAGCAGAGAGACCCCGGGACAGCTTACCTACGAGCAGTACTTC
TRBJ1-1,-,TRBV2,-,CASVVREGSEAFF,TGTGCCAGTGTCGTCAGGGAAGGTTCTGAAGCTTTCTTT
TRBJ2-7,few,TRBV28,-,CASSLGGTCF,TGTGCCAGCAGTTTAGGCGGCACTTGCTTC
TRBJ2-1,many,TRBV6-6,-,CASRTSQGGEQFF,TGTGCCAGCAGAACAAGTCAAGGGGGGGAGCAGTTCTTC
TRBJ2-1,many,TRBV7-2,-,CASSLSGYLYNEQFF,TGTGCCAGCAGCTTATCGGGGTATCTCTACAATGAGCAGTTCTTC
TRBJ2-7,many,TRBV18,TRBD2,CASSPGRAGGEQYF,TGTGCCAGCTCACCAGGGAGGGCTGGAGGCGAGCAGTACTTC
TRBJ2-5,-,TRBV18,TRBD2,CASSPLRTSGSGETQYF,TGTGCCAGCTCACCACTGAGGACTAGCGGGAGCGGGGAGACCCAGTACTTC
TRBJ2-2,many,TRBV7-2,TRBD2,CASSPGGTRELFF,TGTGCCAGCAGCCCCGGGGGGACCAGGGAGCTGTTTTTT
TRBJ1-6,-,TRBV7-9,TRBD1,CASSAGQGARPLHF,TGTGCCAGCAGCGCGGGACAGGGGGCTCGGCCCCTCCACTTT
TRBJ2-1,many,TRBV6-5,-,CASSYFPKDSSKFF,TGTGCCAGCAGTTACTTCCCAAAGGACTCGTCGAAGTTCTTC
TRBJ2-3,few,TRBV4-2,-,CASSQGWGGQPDTQYF,TGTGCCAGCAGCCAAGGTTGGGGGGGGCAACCCGATACGCAGTATTTT
TRBJ2-7,few,TRBV9,-,CASSARIHGAAYEQYF,TGTGCCAGCAGCGCGCGGATCCATGGGGCGGCCTACGAGCAGTACTTC
TRBJ1-2,-,TRBV6-2/TRBV6-3,TRBD1,CASSSRDRRGYTF,TGTGCCAGCAGTTCCCGGGACAGGCGTGGCTACACCTTC
TRBJ2-3,-,TRBV7-8,TRBD1,CPSSLVLPGQGTSDTQYF,TGTCCCAGCAGCTTAGTCCTTCCGGGACAGGGAACGTCGGATACGCAGTATTTT
TRBJ2-5,few,TRBV5-1,TRBD1,CASSLQGVETQYF,TGCGCCAGCAGCTTGCAGGGGGTGGAGACCCAGTACTTC
TRBJ2-2,few,TRBV7-8,TRBD2,CASSLRELPVLFF,TGTGCCAGCAGCCTGCGGGAGCTGCCGGTGCTGTTTTTT
TRBJ1-2,few,TRBV7-9,-,CASSLRTYGYTF,TGTGCCAGCAGCCTTCGTACCTATGGCTACACCTTC
TRBJ2-1,few,TRBV12-3/TRBV12-4,-,CASRRPGTSYNEQFF,TGTGCCAGCAGGCGGCCGGGGACCTCCTACAATGAGCAGTTCTTC
TRBJ2-3,many,TRBV6-5,-,CASRRVRTGALDVDTQYF,TGTGCCAGCAGACGGGTACGCACGGGGGCCCTCGATGTAGATACGCAGTATTTT
TRBJ2-2,-,TRBV12-3/TRBV12-4,-,CASSSVPSGQNTGELFF,TGTGCCAGCAGTTCAGTCCCCTCGGGCCAAAACACCGGGGAGCTGTTTTTT
TRBJ1-1,-,TRBV5-6,-,CASSLREEAFF,TGTGCCAGCAGCTTGAGGGAGGAAGCTTTCTTT
TRBJ2-1,many,TRBV10-3,TRBD2,CAISESVGLAGDNEQFF,TGTGCCATCAGTGAGTCAGTTGGACTAGCGGGGGACAATGAGCAGTTCTTC
TRBJ1-2,few,TRBV5-1,-,CASSLEQGYTF,TGCGCCAGCAGCTTGGAGCAGGGCTACACCTTC
TRBJ1-2,many,TRBV7-8,-,CASSASGTPTNYGYTF,TGTGCCAGCAGCGCCTCCGGGACACCTACTAACTATGGCTACACCTTC
TRBJ2-5,-,TRBV15,-,CATSRATEEAQYF,TGTGCCACCAGCAGAGCGACCGAAGAGGCCCAGTACTTC
TRBJ2-5,-,TRBV29-1,-,CSVEMNRETQYF,TGCAGCGTTGAGATGAATCGGGAGACCCAGTACTTC
TRBJ2-7,many,TRBV7-2,-,CASSLRGPFYEQYF,TGTGCCAGCAGCTTACGTGGTCCATTTTACGAGCAGTACTTC
TRBJ2-7,many,TRBV4-3,TRBD2,CASSQDRQREDNTYYEQYF,TGCGCCAGCAGCCAAGATCGGCAGCGGGAAGACAATACTTACTACGAGCAGTACTTC
TRBJ2-1,few,TRBV5-1,TRBD2,CASSTIAGAYEQFF,TGCGCCAGCAGCACGATAGCGGGAGCATATGAGCAGTTCTTC
TRBJ2-3,many,TRBV7-8,TRBD2,CASSLATSGSTDTQYF,TGTGCCAGCAGCTTAGCAACTAGCGGGAGCACAGATACGCAGTATTTT